Given below is one T cell receptor beta chain in context. This clone was detected ten times or more. Its antigen has not been determined. Nothing much larger sits one base from this clone, and base qualities are not available. These data are taken from a study of metastatic and nonmetastatic thyroid tumors (TCRdb year 2020). About the study as a whole: Repertoires were compared across peripheral blood and tumor or nodule tissue samples from malignant and benign thyroid patients.

The germline V gene specifies SGHDT as CDR1 and YYEEEE as CDR2. V is pruned by 4 bases and J by 9 bases, leaving 7 bases of the junction without a gene match. The CDR3 goes from the cysteine to the phenylalanine over 14 residues. Only the CDR3 DNA stays, 42 bases, in frame from base 1. Study-level results and caveats: In both blood and tumor samples, TCR beta diversity was reported to be significantly higher in malignant tumors than in benign nodules.

Library preparation employed PCR. Sequencing was carried out with an Illumina HiSeq 4000. High-throughput sequencing was used to profile the TCR beta-chain CDR3 region of each patient. Concerning the study's data processing: A classifier to discriminate distant-metastatic papillary thyroid cancer patients was built from CDR3 differences across clinicopathological groups. Repertoire diversity was assessed with the Shannon index, and tumor-blood repertoire similarity with the Morisita-Horn index. The public sequencing data were trimmed at Q25 with fastp and processed into clonotypes with MiXCR by TCRdb, which kept only in-frame beta chains. The V and J calls and clone size are TCRdb's, not the authors'. This sample holds 15,000 to 20,000 clones; 34% were observed only once. Together, the top ten hold 17% of the sample. None of the patients had been given any treatment before thyroid surgery. Patient clinical samples collected from about 2012 to 2019 were retrospectively analysed using T-cell receptor beta sequencing.

Sequencing input: tumor tissue. The chain links TRBV5-6 with TRBJ2-7; 13 bases in the middle match TRBD2. This receptor was taken from a female donor with papillary thyroid cancer or a benign thyroid nodule (not recorded which). Some clones in this sample may be carry-over from other donors' samples. The DNA sequence reads TGTGCCAGCAGCCTGGGACTAGCGGGAAGCGGGCAGTACTTC. Translated, it reads CASSLGLAGSGQYF.